This T cell receptor (beta chain) comes out of a study of cytomegalovirus exposure and HLA in healthy donors. Concerning this clone itself: Its target is not known.

Broader study findings: Reported results showed that the classifier diagnosed cytomegalovirus status with high specificity and sensitivity.

CDR1 is SGHVS and CDR2 is FQNEAQ in the germline V gene. J gave up 7 bases and V 6 bases, and 15 bases lay outside the gene matches. CDR3 length: 16 amino acids. Libraries were prepared by immunoSEQ multiplex PCR; TCRdb keeps only in-frame clonotypes and omits some of them. The data hold 150,000 to 200,000 clones, with almost 85% observed a single time. This sequence originates from a man aged 30 to 45 in good health and CMV-seropositive. Sequencing input: PBMCs. V gene TRBV7-8 combines with J gene TRBJ1-2; 9 bases agree with TRBD1. The CDR3 spells CASRLGDRETRGGYTF. The CDR3 bases are TGTGCCAGCAGGTTGGGGGACAGGGAGACCCGGGGTGGCTACACCTTC.